The source of this T cell receptor (beta chain) is a study of cytomegalovirus exposure and HLA in healthy donors. PCR primers comprised 60 Vbeta and 13 Jbeta primers. Some clones are missing from TCRdb's copy, which holds only in-frame ones; the method was immunoSEQ multiplex PCR. The sample comprises under 150,000 clones, 79% of which are singletons, and about 6.7% rests with the top ten. Notes on the study in general: More clonal expansion characterized HLA-associated TCR beta chains than equally common others in a later analysis. Sequencing probably produced one cluster of sequence variants that were highly shared. A previous analysis found most TCR beta V segments productive roughly 87% or roughly 30% of the time.

The CDR3 is 21 residues long. Germline CDR1 SGHDN, CDR2 FVKESK. Trimming removed 3 bases from V and 4 bases from J; junction bases left unmatched: 18. The study sampled nominally healthy donors, though unrecorded immune exposures were likely. On this clone itself: As yet, its antigen is unknown.

This receptor was identified in a woman in her thirties or forties in good health and CMV-seropositive. The sequenced sample consisted of PBMCs. The rearrangement joins TRBV14 to TRBJ2-3; 14 bases fit TRBD2. DNA of the CDR3: TGTGCCAGCAGCCAGCGACCGACTAGCGGGGGGGCGGTTCGTGGGTCAGATACGCAGTATTTT. Amino acid sequence: CASSQRPTSGGAVRGSDTQYF.